This T cell receptor (beta chain) was obtained from a study of T cell responses to AZD1222 COVID-19 vaccine (dated by TCRdb to the early 2020s). Concerning the study at large: A total of about 230 trial participants underwent TCR sequencing, of whom 200 to 220 received two doses of AZD1222 and about 26 received two doses of the MenACWY control vaccine. Trial participants were enrolled by age into 18-55, 56-69 and 70-plus year subgroups, with roughly 160, 29 and 62 TCR-sequenced participants respectively. On the study overall, not on this receptor specifically: Participants were mostly white British, with more females than males. The authors suggested clonal diversity may have been underestimated. Reportedly, almost half of the unique spike-specific TCRs recognized epitopes lying outside the regions that are mutated in the B.1.351 and B.1.1.7 variants. After two AZD1222 doses, spike-specific TCR breadth and depth were significantly higher than at day 0 and than in MenACWY recipients. In the small 56-69-year group, the increase in depth fell short of significance, most likely because of low power. The whole spike protein was spanned by vaccine-associated CD4 TCRs, and dominant responses were seen in regions 160-218 and 743-854. Because no day 14 peak-response samples were available, the repertoires could be characterized only after the peak T cell response. Conclusions about previously exposed vaccinees are limited, since just a handful of AZD1222 recipients were seropositive for SARS-CoV-2 at baseline.

Counted from cysteine to phenylalanine, this CDR3 has 17 amino acids. Left in the record is the CDR3 DNA by itself, 51 bases read in frame from the first base. About this clone: Its antigen specificity is not known. Base qualities are not at hand, and no much larger clone is one base apart.

The label giving this sample's time point can be read as: baseline before first vaccination. The treatment or condition label of this sample denotes: meningococcal conjugate vaccine given as trial control. Vaccinee samples came from UK trials COV001 and COV002, including a single-blind randomized controlled phase 2/3 trial of AZD1222 (ChAdOx1 nCoV-19) in healthy adults. Trial participant PBMC samples were collected at day 0 and day 28 after the second dose for TCRbeta chain sequencing. The CDR3 regions of human TCRbeta chains were analyzed by immunosequencing. The paper's data handling went like this. Repertoire TCRs were matched against a reference library of SARS-CoV-2-specific TCRs generated with the MIRA antigen-specificity platform. Breadth was defined as the fraction of unique TCRs that were SARS-CoV-2-associated. Depth was defined as the fraction of total T cells that were SARS-CoV-2-associated. Each spike-specific TCR was assigned to its reactive spike region and to a CD4 or CD8 class using the MIRA data. Log10-transformed breadth and depth values were compared by one-way ANOVA with Sidak's multiple comparisons tests. TCRdb took this table from immuneACCESS and kept in-frame rearrangements with V and J called. Such tables lack part of the clones; where checked against another copy, unresolved V genes explain under half of the gap, and the rest is unexplained. V, J and clone size were drawn from that table, and D and trimming were deduced from the DNA. The sample yields roughly 140,000 clones; roughly 88% were counted once. The biggest ten clones account for about 3.3% of the sample.

The chain employs TRBV21-1 and TRBJ2-3; TRBD2, the table's D call, was not compared with the DNA. TRBV21-1 is noted as a pseudogene. The specimen comprised peripheral blood, sampled on day 0 of MenACWY control vaccination. This receptor was taken from an adult in good health. The nucleotide sequence is given as TGTGCCAGCAGCAAAGAGAGACGGGCGGGCGGCACAGATACGCAGTATTTT. Translation gives CASSKERRAGGTDTQYF.